The 22 T cell receptor beta chains reported below all come from one sample, sequenced in a study of T cells in Graves' hyperthyroidism and ophthalmopathy (dated by TCRdb to the late 2010s). Libraries were made using multiplex PCR. The run used an Illumina HiSeq 2000. The TCR beta CDR3 regions were amplified from RNA transcripts. A first-round RT-PCR of the TCR CDR3 used the HTBI primer set with the Qiagen OneStep RT-PCR kit. TCRdb's own reprocessing of the public reads used fastp at Q25 and MiXCR and kept productive beta chains. Identical CDR3 protein sequences are pooled into one entry, listed with their most common genes and DNA. This sample holds 500,000 to 600,000 distinct CDR3 sequences; around 43% were observed only once. 44% of the sample is in the top ten clones. Sequences were obtained from peripheral blood or thyroid tissue (not recorded which). These receptors originate from an adult woman with Graves' disease, either hyperthyroidism or ophthalmopathy (not recorded which).

This clonotype showed up many times. V gene TRBV19 combines with J gene TRBJ1-1, with D maybe TRBD1 (5 bases). The CDR3 sequence is 15 residues long. Between the trimmed V and J ends, which lost 5 bases and 0 bases, there was a span of 13 bases. Germline CDR1 is LNHDA and CDR2 is SQIVND (reference sequence). The CDR3 spells CASSDRAQVNTEAFF. The DNA for the CDR3 is TGTGCCAGTAGTGATCGCGCACAGGTGAACACTGAAGCTTTCTTT.

The chain links TRBV12-3 or TRBV12-4 to TRBJ2-5; 9 positions match TRBD1. This CDR3 has 14 residues. V trimming: 6 bases; J trimming: 4 bases; junction bases outside the gene matches: 6. CDR3 loop: CASSRRQGGETQYF. The CDR3 bases are TGTGCCAGCAGCAGAAGACAGGGGGGAGAGACCCAGTACTTC.

This clonotype was found many times. The chain is built from TRBV2 and TRBJ2-7; no definite D call. The CDR3 spans 13 residues. V gave up 6 bases and J gave up 6 bases, with 15 bases separating them. CDR1 and CDR2 (germline): SNHLY, FYNNEI. The CDR3 DNA reads as TGTGCCAGCAGAAACCCATTAGCCGGCGAGCAGTACTTC. Residues: CASRNPLAGEQYF.

The rearrangement uses TRBV20-1 and TRBJ1-5, with 8 positions matching TRBD1. Losses at the gene ends were 5 bases for V and 4 bases for J; bases not matched to a gene: 7. The germline V gene has CDR1 DFQATT and CDR2 SNEGSKA (reference sequence). This CDR3 contains 14 residues. CDR3 protein: CSAGPDRENQPQHF. The CDR3 nucleotides are TGCAGTGCTGGCCCGGACAGGGAGAATCAGCCCCAGCATTTT.

This clonotype was found a few times. The chain couples TRBV29-1 to TRBJ1-4; 8 bases map to TRBD1. Germline lookup yields CDR1 SQVTM and CDR2 ANQGSEA. This CDR3 has 13 residues. V shed 1 base and J 10 bases; nucleotides not matched to a gene: 5. CDR3 nucleotide sequence: TGCAGCGTTGAAGGGGACAGGTCGAGAAAACTGTTTTTT. Its translation: CSVEGDRSRKLFF.

This clonotype was recorded a few times. V and J are TRBV7-6 and TRBJ2-5; 9 nucleotides align to TRBD2. V lost 0 bases and J lost 5; bases outside the gene matches: 7. Germline V gives CDR1 SGHVS, CDR2 FNYEAQ. This CDR3 has 16 amino acids. CDR3 loop: CASSLAPSGKGETQYF. The CDR3 region has the DNA TGTGCCAGCAGCTTAGCGCCTAGCGGGAAGGGGGAGACCCAGTACTTC.

The table lists this clonotype with many counts. V is TRBV25-1 and J is TRBJ1-1; 8 nucleotides align to TRBD1. The V gene's germline CDR1 is MGHDK and CDR2 SYGVNS. The CDR3 runs to 15 residues. The ends lost 5 bases at V and 3 bases at J; junction bases unmatched: 8. CDR3 protein: CASSRTGLTYTEAFF. DNA for the CDR3: TGTGCCAGCAGTCGGACAGGGCTTACGTACACTGAAGCTTTCTTT.

The chain links TRBV20-1 to TRBJ2-5, with a tentative D call TRBD1 (5 bases). Looked up from germline, CDR1 is DFQATT and CDR2 is SNEGSKA (reference sequence). Trimming shortened V by 6 bases and J by 5 bases, and 22 bases separated the two germline ends. This CDR3 is 15 amino acids long. The CDR3 DNA follows: TGCAGTGCCTCCGGGCAGGGCCGAATCGTGGAGACCCAGTACTTC. It yields the protein CSASGQGRIVETQYF.

The chain is built from TRBV25-1 and TRBJ1-1; D may be TRBD1 (5 bases). This CDR3 contains 18 residues. V lost 1 base, J lost 1 base, and 19 bases lay in between. The V gene's germline CDR1 is MGHDK and CDR2 SYGVNS. In DNA form, the CDR3 reads TGTGCCAGCAGTGAATTTGGGGGTTTTCTGGGGGGGAACACTGAAGCTTTCTTT. Translated, it gives CASSEFGGFLGGNTEAFF. The variable domain in full, completed from reference TRBV25-1 and TRBJ1-1, reads EADIYQTPRYLVIGTGKKITLECSQTMGHDKMYWYQQDPGMELHLIHYSYGVNSTEKGDLSSESTVSRIRTEHFPLTLESARPSHTSQYLCASSEFGGFLGGNTEAFFGQGTRLTVV.

The chain links TRBV10-3 to TRBJ1-2, with D possibly being TRBD1 (5 bases). Looked up from germline, CDR1 is ENHRY and CDR2 is SYGVKD. V dropped 3 bases and J dropped 8 bases, with 19 bases sitting between them. This CDR3 region has 15 residues. CDR3 sequence (DNA): TGTGCCATCAGTGACCCCGGGATGGGGCAGGAAGGCTACACCTTC. Translating it yields CAISDPGMGQEGYTF.

This clonotype was detected once. V usage is TRBV11-2 and J usage is TRBJ1-1, with no clear D. V shed 0 bases and J shed 0 bases, with 11 bases lying between them. The CDR3 is made up of 16 amino acids. CDR1 is SGHAT, CDR2 FQNNGV, per germline. This chain's CDR3 is CASSLDDRILNTEAFF. Written as DNA, the CDR3 is TGTGCCAGCAGCTTAGATGATCGAATCCTGAACACTGAAGCTTTCTTT.

The rearrangement joins TRBV15 to TRBJ1-2, with D hard to call. The length of the CDR3 is 14 residues. Germline CDR1 and CDR2: LNHNV and YYDKDF (reference sequence). Between the trimmed V and J ends, which lost 0 bases and 7 bases, there was a span of 12 bases. The CDR3 here is CATSRDIQAGGYTF. DNA of the CDR3: TGTGCCACCAGCAGAGATATTCAGGCGGGTGGCTACACCTTC.

This clonotype appeared a few times. The genes are TRBV5-1 and TRBJ2-7; possible D gene TRBD1, 5 bases. The CDR3 has 14 residues. V was cut by 2 bases and J by 1 base, with 10 bases left in between. Looked up from germline, CDR1 is SGHRS and CDR2 is YFSETQ. Here the CDR3 DNA reads TGCGCCAGCAGCTTACAGGATGGGTCCTACGAGCAGTACTTC. Residues: CASSLQDGSYEQYF.

The chain recombines TRBV2 with TRBJ2-7; D remains ambiguous. The CDR3 runs to 11 residues. Germline lookup yields CDR1 SNHLY and CDR2 FYNNEI. Trimming took 4 bases from V and 12 from J, leaving 13 bases between them. CDR3 bases: TGTGCCAGCAGTGGAGAGGCCTCGGGGTACTTC. Amino acid sequence: CASSGEASGYF. Complete variable domain (other parts from reference TRBV2 and TRBJ2-7): EPEVTQTPSHQVTQMGQEVILRCVPISNHLYFYWYRQILGQKVEFLVSFYNNEISEKSEIFDDQFSVERPDGSNFTLKIRSTKLEDSAMYFCASSGEASGYFGPGTRLTVT.

V is TRBV24-1 and J is TRBJ1-2; D is unresolved. The germline CDR1 and CDR2 sequences are KGHDR and SFDVKD. The CDR3 has 11 residues. Deletions cut 5 bases from V and 5 bases from J, with 5 bases between. The CDR3 nucleotides are TGTGCCACCAGTGGATTATATGGCTACACCTTC. Translation gives CATSGLYGYTF.

This rearrangement joins TRBV7-9 to TRBJ2-3, with TRBD2 matching over 9 bases. The V gene's germline CDR1 is SEHNR and CDR2 FQNEAQ (reference sequence). CDR3 length equals 16 residues. V trimming: 5 bases; J trimming: 2 bases; junction bases outside the gene matches: 8. The CDR3 nucleotides read TGTGCCAGCAGCCCGCGGGAGGGCCGAAACACAGATACGCAGTATTTT. Translated, it gives CASSPREGRNTDTQYF.

CDR3: CSVGTSGGGTGELFF. For the CDR3, the DNA is TGCAGCGTCGGCACTAGCGGGGGTGGCACCGGGGAGCTGTTTTTT. The chain couples TRBV29-1 to TRBJ2-2; 11 bases are a match to TRBD2. Losses at the gene ends were 6 bases for V and 4 bases for J; bases not matched to a gene: 7. The germline gives CDR1 SQVTM, CDR2 ANQGSEA. This CDR3 has 15 amino acids.

The genes are TRBV12-3 or TRBV12-4 and TRBJ2-7; maybe TRBD2 (6 bases). V lost 6 bases and J 4 bases, leaving 19 bases between the germline ends. This CDR3 contains 15 residues. The CDR3 protein is CASSLEAGPGYEQYF. The CDR3 nucleotides are TGTGCCAGCAGCCTAGAGGCGGGACCGGGTTACGAGCAGTACTTC.

This clonotype was seen many times. The V and J genes are TRBV7-8 and TRBJ2-5; D gene uncertain. Trimming pared 6 bases from V and 2 bases from J, leaving 16 bases between. This CDR3 is 15 amino acids long. Per germline, CDR1 SGHVS and CDR2 FQNEAQ. CDR3 loop: CASRPEPRTQETQYF. In DNA, the CDR3 is TGTGCCAGCAGACCAGAGCCCAGGACGCAAGAGACCCAGTACTTC.

In this sample, this clonotype turned up many times. The chain recombines TRBV15 with TRBJ2-7; 12 positions agree with TRBD2. This CDR3 comprises 15 residues. Germline CDR1 LNHNV, CDR2 YYDKDF (reference sequence). V lost 0 bases and J lost 6; bases outside the gene matches: 3. CDR3 amino acids: CATSRDTLAGGEQYF. The CDR3 bases are TGTGCCACCAGCAGAGATACACTAGCGGGAGGCGAGCAGTACTTC. Drawing the rest from reference TRBV15 and TRBJ2-7, the complete variable domain is DAMVIQNPRYQVTQFGKPVTLSCSQTLNHNVMYWYQQKSSQAPKLLFHYYDKDFNNEADTPDNFQSRRPNTSFCFLDIRSPGLGDTAMYLCATSRDTLAGGEQYFGPGTRLTVT.

Ten or more counts support this clonotype. The chain uses TRBV7-2 and TRBJ1-2; no firm D call. Germline CDR1 SGHTA, CDR2 FQGNSA. Trimming took off 5 bases at V and 6 bases at J, with 13 bases between the two ends. The CDR3 extends over 13 amino acids. The CDR3 is CASSPREFDGYTF. The CDR3 DNA reads as TGTGCCAGCAGCCCAAGGGAGTTCGATGGCTACACCTTC.

V usage is TRBV2 and J usage is TRBJ1-2; no definite D call. The germline V and J ends were trimmed by 5 bases and 2 bases, with 15 bases remaining between them. Germline CDR1 and CDR2: SNHLY and FYNNEI. This CDR3 has 15 amino acids. CDR3 amino acids: CASSYQMGVNYGYTF. The CDR3 nucleotides read TGTGCCAGCAGTTACCAAATGGGTGTAAACTATGGCTACACCTTC.